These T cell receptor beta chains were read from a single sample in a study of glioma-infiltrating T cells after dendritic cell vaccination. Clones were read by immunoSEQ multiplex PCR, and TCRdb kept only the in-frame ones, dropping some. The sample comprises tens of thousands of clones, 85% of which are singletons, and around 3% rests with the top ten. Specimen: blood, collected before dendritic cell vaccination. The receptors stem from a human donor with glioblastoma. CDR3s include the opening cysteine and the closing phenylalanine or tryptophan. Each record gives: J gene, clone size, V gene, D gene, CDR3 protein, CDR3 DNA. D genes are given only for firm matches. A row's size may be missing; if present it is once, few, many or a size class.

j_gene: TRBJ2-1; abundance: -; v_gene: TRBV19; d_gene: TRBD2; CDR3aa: CASSPGGLAGGANEQFF; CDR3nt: TGTGCCAGTAGTCCCGGAGGCCTAGCGGGAGGGGCCAATGAGCAGTTCTTC
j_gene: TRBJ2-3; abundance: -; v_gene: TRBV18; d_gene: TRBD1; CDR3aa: CASSPGQGVTHTQYF; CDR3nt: TGTGCCAGCTCACCCGGACAGGGTGTGACACATACGCAGTATTTT
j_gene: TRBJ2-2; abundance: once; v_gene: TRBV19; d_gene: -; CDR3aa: CASTRGTAANTGELFF; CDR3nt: TGTGCCAGTACCCGGGGGACAGCCGCGAACACCGGGGAGCTGTTTTTT
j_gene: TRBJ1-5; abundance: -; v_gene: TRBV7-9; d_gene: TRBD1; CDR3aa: CASSSGQGRGQPQHF; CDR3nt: TGTGCCAGCAGCTCGGGACAGGGGAGAGGTCAGCCCCAGCATTTT
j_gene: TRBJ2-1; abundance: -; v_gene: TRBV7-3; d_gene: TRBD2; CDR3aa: CASSSPGLPNNEQFF; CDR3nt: TGTGCCAGCAGCAGTCCGGGACTACCCAACAATGAGCAGTTCTTC
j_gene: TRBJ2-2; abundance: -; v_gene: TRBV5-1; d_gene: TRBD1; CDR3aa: CASSPGQGKGELFF; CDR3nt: TGCGCCAGCAGCCCGGGACAGGGAAAGGGGGAGCTGTTTTTT
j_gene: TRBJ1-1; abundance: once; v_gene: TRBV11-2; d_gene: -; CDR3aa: CASSPGMNTEAFF; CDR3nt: TGTGCCAGCAGCCCCGGGATGAACACTGAAGCTTTCTTT
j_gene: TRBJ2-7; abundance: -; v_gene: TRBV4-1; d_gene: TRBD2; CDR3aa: CASSQREEGGSREQYF; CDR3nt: TGCGCCAGCAGCCAGCGGGAAGAGGGAGGGTCCCGCGAGCAGTACTTC
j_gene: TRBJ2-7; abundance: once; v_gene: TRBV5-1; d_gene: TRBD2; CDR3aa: CASTLGGGAHYEQYF; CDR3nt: TGCGCCAGCACCCTCGGCGGGGGGGCACACTACGAGCAGTACTTC
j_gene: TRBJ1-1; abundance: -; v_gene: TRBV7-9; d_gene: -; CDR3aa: CASSFPGRQAFF; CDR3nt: TGTGCCAGCAGCTTTCCTGGCAGGCAAGCTTTCTTT
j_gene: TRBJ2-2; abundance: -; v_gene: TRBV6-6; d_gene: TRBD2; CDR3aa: CASLSGGSNTGELFF; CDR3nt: TGTGCCAGCTTAAGCGGGGGGTCCAACACCGGGGAGCTGTTTTTT
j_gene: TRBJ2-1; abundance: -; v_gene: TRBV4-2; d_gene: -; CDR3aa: CATRKRAGVPNEQFF; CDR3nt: TGTGCCACTCGTAAAAGGGCAGGGGTCCCCAATGAGCAGTTCTTC
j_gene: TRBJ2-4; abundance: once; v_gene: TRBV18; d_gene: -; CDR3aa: CASSPTADKNIQYF; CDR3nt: TGTGCCAGCTCACCAACAGCGGACAAAAACATTCAGTACTTC
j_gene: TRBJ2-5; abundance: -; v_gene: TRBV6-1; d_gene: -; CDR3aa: CASSAGHKETQYF; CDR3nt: TGTGCCAGCAGTGCTGGGCATAAAGAGACCCAGTACTTC
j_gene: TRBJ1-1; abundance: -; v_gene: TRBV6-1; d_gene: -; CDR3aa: CASSEARGIGAEAFF; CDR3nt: TGTGCCAGCAGTGAAGCCCGCGGGATCGGGGCTGAAGCTTTCTTT
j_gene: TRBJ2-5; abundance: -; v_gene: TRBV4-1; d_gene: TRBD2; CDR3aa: CASSQVSGGALETQYF; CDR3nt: TGCGCCAGCAGCCAAGTCAGCGGGGGGGCCCTGGAGACCCAGTACTTC
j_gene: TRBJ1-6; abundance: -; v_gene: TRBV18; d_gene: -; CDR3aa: CASSSEVDSPLHF; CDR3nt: TGTGCCAGCTCTTCCGAGGTCGATTCACCCCTCCACTTT
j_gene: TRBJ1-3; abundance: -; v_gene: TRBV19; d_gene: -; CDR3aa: CASTYYRETSGNTIYF; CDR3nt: TGTGCCAGTACTTACTACAGGGAGACCTCTGGAAACACCATATATTTT
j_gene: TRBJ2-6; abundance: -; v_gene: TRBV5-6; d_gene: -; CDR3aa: CASIGGLSGANVLTF; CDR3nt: TGTGCCAGCATCGGAGGGTTGTCTGGGGCCAACGTCCTGACTTTC
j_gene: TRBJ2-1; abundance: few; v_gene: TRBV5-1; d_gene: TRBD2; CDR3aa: CASSLAGTSIYNEQFF; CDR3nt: TGCGCCAGCAGCTTGGCCGGGACTAGCATCTACAATGAGCAGTTCTTC
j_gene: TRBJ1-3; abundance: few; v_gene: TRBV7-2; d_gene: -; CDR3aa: CASSLALTGGNTIYF; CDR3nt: TGTGCCAGCAGCTTAGCGCTAACAGGTGGAAACACCATATATTTT
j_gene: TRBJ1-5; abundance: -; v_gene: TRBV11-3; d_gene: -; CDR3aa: CASNGVNQPQHF; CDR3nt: TGTGCCAGCAACGGGGTCAATCAGCCCCAGCATTTT
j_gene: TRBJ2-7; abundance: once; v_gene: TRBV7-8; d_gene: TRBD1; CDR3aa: CASSQGTAPYEQYF; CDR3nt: TGTGCCAGCAGCCAGGGGACAGCCCCCTACGAGCAGTACTTC
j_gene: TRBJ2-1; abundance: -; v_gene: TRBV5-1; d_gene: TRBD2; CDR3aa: CASSMGLAGGEQFF; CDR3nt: TGCGCCAGCAGCATGGGACTAGCTGGGGGTGAGCAGTTCTTC
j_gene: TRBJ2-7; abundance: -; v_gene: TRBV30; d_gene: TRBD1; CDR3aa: CAWTGDSYYEQYF; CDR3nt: TGTGCCTGGACCGGGGACAGCTACTACGAGCAGTACTTC
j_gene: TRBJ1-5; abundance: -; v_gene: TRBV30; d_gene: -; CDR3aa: CAWRHGNSNQPQHF; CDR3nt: TGTGCCTGGAGACACGGGAATAGCAATCAGCCCCAGCATTTT
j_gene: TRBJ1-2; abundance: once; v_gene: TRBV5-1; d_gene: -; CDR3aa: CASSLQGYGYTF; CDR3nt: TGCGCCAGCAGCTTGCAGGGCTATGGCTACACCTTC
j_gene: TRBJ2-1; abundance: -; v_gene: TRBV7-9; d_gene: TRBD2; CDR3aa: CASSLGGAGARLF; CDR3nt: TGTGCCAGCAGCTTAGGTGGTGCGGGAGCGCGGCTCTTC
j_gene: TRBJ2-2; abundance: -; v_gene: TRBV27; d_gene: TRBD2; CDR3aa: CASSLGASGSWTGELFF; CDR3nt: TGTGCCAGCAGTTTAGGGGCTAGCGGGAGCTGGACCGGGGAGCTGTTTTTT
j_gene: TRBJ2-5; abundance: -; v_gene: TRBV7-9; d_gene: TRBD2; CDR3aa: CASSLTAGGRETQYF; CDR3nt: TGTGCCAGCAGCTTAACAGCGGGAGGGCGAGAGACCCAGTACTTC
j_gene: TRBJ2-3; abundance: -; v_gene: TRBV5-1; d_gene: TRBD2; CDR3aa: CASSTTGTSGFTDTQYF; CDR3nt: TGCGCCAGCAGCACCACCGGGACTAGCGGCTTCACAGATACGCAGTATTTT
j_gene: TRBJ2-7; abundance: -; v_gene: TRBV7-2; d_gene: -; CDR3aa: CAGRPGGSYEQYF; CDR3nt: TGTGCCGGCAGACCCGGGGGATCCTACGAGCAGTACTTC
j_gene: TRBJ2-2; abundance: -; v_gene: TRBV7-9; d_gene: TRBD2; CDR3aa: CASSLGLAAGELFF; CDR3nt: TGTGCCAGCAGCTTAGGACTAGCGGCCGGGGAGCTGTTTTTT
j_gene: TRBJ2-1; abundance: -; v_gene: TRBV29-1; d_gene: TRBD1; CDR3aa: CSVEGTDLYNEQFF; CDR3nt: TGCAGCGTTGAGGGGACAGACCTTTACAATGAGCAGTTCTTC
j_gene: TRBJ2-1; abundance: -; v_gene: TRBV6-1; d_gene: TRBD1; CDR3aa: CASSIGQGSYNEQFF; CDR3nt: TGTGCCAGCAGCATCGGACAGGGGTCATACAATGAGCAGTTCTTC
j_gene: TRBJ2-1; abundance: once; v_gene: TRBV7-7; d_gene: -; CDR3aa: CASSSGGPFRDNEQFF; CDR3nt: TGTGCCAGCAGCTCCGGGGGGCCCTTTCGGGACAATGAGCAGTTCTTC
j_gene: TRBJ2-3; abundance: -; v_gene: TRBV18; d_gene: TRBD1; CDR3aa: CASSPDRGQGTDTQYF; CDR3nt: TGTGCCAGCTCACCGGACAGGGGGCAAGGCACAGATACGCAGTATTTT
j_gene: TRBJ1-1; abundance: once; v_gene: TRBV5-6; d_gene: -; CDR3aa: CASSPRRWSTEAFF; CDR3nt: TGTGCCAGCAGCCCAAGGAGGTGGTCCACTGAAGCTTTCTTT
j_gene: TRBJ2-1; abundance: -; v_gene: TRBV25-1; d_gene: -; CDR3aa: CASSDSSRQYNEQFF; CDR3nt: TGTGCCAGCAGTGATAGTTCGCGACAGTACAATGAGCAGTTCTTC
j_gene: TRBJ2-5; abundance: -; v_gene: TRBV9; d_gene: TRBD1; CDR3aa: CASSPRGRDRGLETQYF; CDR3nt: TGTGCCAGCAGCCCCCGAGGGCGGGACAGGGGGCTGGAGACCCAGTACTTC
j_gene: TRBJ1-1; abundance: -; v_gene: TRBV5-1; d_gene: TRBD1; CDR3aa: CASSLTGVGAFF; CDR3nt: TGCGCCAGCAGCTTGACAGGGGTGGGAGCTTTCTTT
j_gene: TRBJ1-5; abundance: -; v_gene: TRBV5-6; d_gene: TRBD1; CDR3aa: CASSFGTGGDRNQPQHF; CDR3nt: TGTGCCAGCAGCTTTGGGACAGGGGGTGACAGGAATCAGCCCCAGCATTTT
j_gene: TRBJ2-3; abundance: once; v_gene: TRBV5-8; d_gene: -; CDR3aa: CASSLDSQDTQYF; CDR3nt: TGTGCCAGCAGCTTAGACAGCCAAGATACGCAGTATTTT
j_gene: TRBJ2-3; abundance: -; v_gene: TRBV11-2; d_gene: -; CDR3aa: CASSQYGDTQYF; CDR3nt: TGTGCCAGCAGCCAATACGGGGATACGCAGTATTTT
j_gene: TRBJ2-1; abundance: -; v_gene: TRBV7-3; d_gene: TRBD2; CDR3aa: CASKAGGRNEQFF; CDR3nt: TGTGCCAGCAAAGCGGGAGGTAGGAATGAGCAGTTCTTC
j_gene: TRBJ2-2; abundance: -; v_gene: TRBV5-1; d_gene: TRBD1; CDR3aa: CASRRGSQGANTGELFF; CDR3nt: TGCGCCAGCAGAAGGGGTTCCCAGGGGGCGAACACCGGGGAGCTGTTTTTT
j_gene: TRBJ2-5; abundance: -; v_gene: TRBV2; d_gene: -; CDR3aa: CASSRGGSSGTQYF; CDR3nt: TGTGCCAGCAGTAGAGGCGGATCATCGGGGACCCAGTACTTC
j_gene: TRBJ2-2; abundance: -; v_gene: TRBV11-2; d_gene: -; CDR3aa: CASSSWAAGELFF; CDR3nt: TGTGCCAGCAGCTCGTGGGCAGCCGGGGAGCTGTTTTTT
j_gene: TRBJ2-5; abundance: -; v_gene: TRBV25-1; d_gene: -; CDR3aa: CASSGRGETQYF; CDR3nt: TGTGCCAGCAGTGGACGGGGAGAGACCCAGTACTTC
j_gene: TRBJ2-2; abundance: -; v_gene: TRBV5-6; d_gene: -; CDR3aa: CASSSQNTGELFF; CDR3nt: TGTGCCAGCAGCTCCCAAAACACCGGGGAGCTGTTTTTT
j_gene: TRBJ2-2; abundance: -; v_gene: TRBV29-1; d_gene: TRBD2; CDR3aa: CSGTSGGNTGELFF; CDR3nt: TGCAGCGGAACTAGCGGGGGGAACACCGGGGAGCTGTTTTTT
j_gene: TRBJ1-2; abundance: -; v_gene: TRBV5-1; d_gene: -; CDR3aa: CASSSGGLYGYTF; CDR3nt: TGCGCCAGCAGCTCGGGGGGCCTCTATGGCTACACCTTC
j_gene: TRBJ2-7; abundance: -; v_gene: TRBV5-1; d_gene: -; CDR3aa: CASSLDNYEQYF; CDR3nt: TGCGCCAGCAGCTTGGACAACTACGAGCAGTACTTC